The entry below describes one T cell receptor beta chain. Antigen specificity is unknown. The source of the sample is a study of graft-versus-host responses after intestinal transplantation. V trimming: 8 bases; J trimming: 4 bases; junction bases outside the gene matches: 6. CDR1 GTSNPN and CDR2 SVGIG come from the germline V gene (reference sequence). The CDR3 loop spans 13 amino acids. Only in-frame clones appear in the TCRdb table, and some are missing; sequencing was by immunoSEQ multiplex PCR. The table has tens of thousands of clones, roughly 91% seen once. The chain combines TRBV30 with TRBJ2-2; 8 bases are shared with TRBD2. The sequence was obtained from a human donor who received an intestinal transplant. The source material was unstimulated CD4+ T cells sorted from spleen or lymph node cells, sampled before intestinal transplant. This CDR3 is CAQTSDFTGELFF. CDR3 sequence (DNA): TGTGCCCAGACTAGCGATTTCACCGGGGAGCTGTTTTTT. Full variable domain (missing parts from reference TRBV30 and TRBJ2-2): SQTIHQWPATLVQPVGSPLSLECTVEGTSNPNLYWYRQAAGRGLQLLFYSVGIGQISSEVPQNLSASRPQDRQFILSSKKLLLSDSGFYLCAQTSDFTGELFFGEGSRLTVL.